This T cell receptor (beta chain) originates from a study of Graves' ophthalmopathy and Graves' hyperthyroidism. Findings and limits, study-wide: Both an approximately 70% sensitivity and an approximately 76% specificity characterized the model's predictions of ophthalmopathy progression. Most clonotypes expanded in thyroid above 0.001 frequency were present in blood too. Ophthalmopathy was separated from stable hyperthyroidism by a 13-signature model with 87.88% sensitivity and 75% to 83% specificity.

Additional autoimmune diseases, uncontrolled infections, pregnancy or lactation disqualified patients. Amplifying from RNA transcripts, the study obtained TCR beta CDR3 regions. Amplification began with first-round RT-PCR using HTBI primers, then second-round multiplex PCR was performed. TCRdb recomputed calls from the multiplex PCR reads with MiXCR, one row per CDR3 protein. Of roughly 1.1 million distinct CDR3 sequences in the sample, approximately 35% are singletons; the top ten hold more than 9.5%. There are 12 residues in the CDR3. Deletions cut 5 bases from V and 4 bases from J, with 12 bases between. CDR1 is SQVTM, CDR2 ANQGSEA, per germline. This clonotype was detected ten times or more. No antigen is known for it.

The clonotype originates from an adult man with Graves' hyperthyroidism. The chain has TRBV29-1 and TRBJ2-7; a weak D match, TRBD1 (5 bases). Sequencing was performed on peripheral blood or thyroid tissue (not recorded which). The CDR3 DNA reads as TGCAGCGTTATTCAAACAGGATACGAGCAGTACTTC. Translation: CSVIQTGYEQYF.